The 2 T cell receptor beta chains presented below share a single source sample, sequenced in a study of T cell responses to AZD1222 COVID-19 vaccine (dated by TCRdb to 2020 to 2022). This sample's time point label indicates: baseline before first vaccination. Libraries came from the immunoSEQ multiplex PCR assay. In its TCRdb copy, this immuneACCESS table keeps in-frame sequences only and misses some clones. Where compared with another copy, unresolved V genes explain less than half of these, and the others have no known cause. Present in this sample are roughly 120,000 clones, 80% to 90% of which were seen just once. The ten largest make up about 4.3% of the sample. Sequencing was performed on peripheral blood, taken on day 0 of AZD1222 vaccination. The receptors were sampled from an adult in good health.

J is TRBJ1-2 and V is TRBV20-1; D unclear. Germline V lookup: CDR1 DFQATT, CDR2 SNEGSKA (reference sequence). The CDR3 runs 11 residues. With 0 bases removed from V and 9 bases from J, the gap between germline ends came to 8 bases. Here the CDR3 DNA reads TGCAGTGCTAGAGATCTCCATAGCTACACCTTC. Translated: CSARDLHSYTF.

In its sample, this clone was seen once. The gene calls are TRBV24-1 and TRBJ2-1; 7 nucleotides agree with TRBD2. Unmatched junction bases numbered 6, after V lost 4 bases and J lost 1 base. From germline, CDR1 is KGHDR and CDR2 SFDVKD. The CDR3 has 16 amino acids. The CDR3 DNA follows: TGTGCCACCAGTGACTTGACTAGCTTGTCCTACAATGAGCAGTTCTTC. It encodes CATSDLTSLSYNEQFF.